This entry features one T cell receptor (beta chain) sequence. Antigen specificity is unknown. The data were obtained in a study of cytotoxic CD8 clonotypes in ibrutinib-treated CLL. Study-wide background: Partial response was seen in about 25 patients and complete response in 2; after median 68 months, about 14 stayed remitted, roughly 12 progressed.

Overall study findings and caveats: Sustained-remission patients were sampled at different times than progressing patients were.

This CDR3 has 13 amino acids. CDR1 SGHTA and CDR2 FQGTGA come from the germline V gene. J lost 4 bases, V lost 10 bases, and 8 bases had no gene match. Libraries were prepared by immunoSEQ multiplex PCR; TCRdb keeps only in-frame clonotypes and omits some of them. The sample shows approximately 84,000 clones, 79% of them seen only once. This sequence was found in a human donor with chronic lymphocytic leukemia. The sample in question was PBMCs, obtained after 12 months of ibrutinib treatment. The chain combines TRBV7-3 with TRBJ1-1, with TRBD1 identical over 8 bases. For the CDR3, the DNA is TGTGCCACCCGGACAGGGTTTCTCACTGAAGCTTTCTTT. Its translation is CATRTGFLTEAFF.